The 16 T cell receptor beta chains presented below share a single source sample, sequenced in a study of blood T cell repertoires in COVID-19. This table comes from immunoSEQ multiplex PCR, and its TCRdb copy is limited to in-frame clones, with some not included. The sample holds about 100,000 clones, roughly 85% seen once. Sequenced sample: peripheral blood. These receptors were taken from a man aged 70 or older with active or convalescent COVID-19.

The chain recombines TRBV18 with TRBJ1-1, with D possibly being TRBD1 (6 bases). The germline CDR1 and CDR2 sequences are KGHSH and LQKENI. This CDR3 has 15 residues. Trimming stripped 3 bases from V and 1 base from J, with 12 bases between. The CDR3 reads CASSPAMGQNTEAFF. The CDR3 bases are TGTGCCAGCTCACCCGCCATGGGACAGAACACTGAAGCTTTCTTT. The whole variable domain, remainder taken from reference TRBV18 and TRBJ1-1, is NAGVMQNPRHLVRRRGQEARLRCSPMKGHSHVYWYRQLPEEGLKFMVYLQKENIIDESGMPKERFSAEFPKEGPSILRIQQVVRGDSAAYFCASSPAMGQNTEAFFGQGTRLTVV.

This chain joins TRBV19 and TRBJ2-4; no clear D. The germline CDR1 and CDR2 sequences are LNHDA and SQIVND (reference sequence). The V and J ends lost 6 bases and 5 bases respectively, with 17 bases between them. The CDR3 spans 15 residues. In DNA, the CDR3 is TGTGCCAGTAGGTTGGGCCGCCCAATGGAAAACATTCAGTACTTC. Translated, it gives CASRLGRPMENIQYF.

CDR3 sequence reads: CASSNPWGRYNEQFF. CDR3 nucleotides: TGTGCCAGCAGCAACCCTTGGGGGCGTTACAATGAGCAGTTCTTC. V and J are TRBV5-5 and TRBJ2-1, with D perhaps TRBD1 (6 bases). Trimming left V 4 bases short and J 4 bases short, with 15 bases between. Germline V gene sequence: CDR1 SGHKS, CDR2 YYEKEE (reference sequence). CDR3 length: 15 residues.

The chain recombines TRBV6-6 with TRBJ2-1; 8 bases fit TRBD2. The CDR3 has 16 amino acids. Germline V lookup: CDR1 MNHNY, CDR2 SVGAGI (reference sequence). After removal of 4 bases from V and 6 bases from J, the junction contained 11 bases not matched to a gene. As DNA, the CDR3 is TGTGCCAGCAGTTCAAGAGTCCCCAGCGGGGGCAATGAGCAGTTCTTC. The encoded protein is CASSSRVPSGGNEQFF.

The chain couples TRBV6-2 or TRBV6-3 to TRBJ2-1, with 9 bases fitting TRBD1. Germline V lookup: CDR1 MNHEY, CDR2 SVGEGT. The length of the CDR3 is 14 residues. The V segment lost 5 bases and the J segment 4 bases; nucleotides outside the gene matches: 3. The chain's CDR3 is CASSRDRVYNEQFF. The DNA for the CDR3 is TGTGCCAGCAGTAGGGACAGGGTTTACAATGAGCAGTTCTTC.

Only a few counts were recorded for this clone. The chain couples TRBV6-2 or TRBV6-3 to TRBJ2-7; possible D gene TRBD1, 7 bases. The CDR3 has 16 amino acids. The V and J ends lost 2 bases and 2 bases respectively, with 16 bases between them. Germline V gives CDR1 MNHEY, CDR2 SVGEGT. The CDR3 nucleotides are TGTGCCAGCAGTTACGGCGGGACAGCAGTGACCTACGAGCAGTACTTC. Translation gives CASSYGGTAVTYEQYF.

This clone was observed once. V gene TRBV7-9 combines with J gene TRBJ2-5, with 14 bases that match TRBD2. V shed 5 bases and J 5 bases; nucleotides not matched to a gene: 10. The germline V gene has CDR1 SEHNR and CDR2 FQNEAQ (reference sequence). The CDR3 is made up of 17 amino acids. The CDR3 region has the DNA TGTGCCAGCAGCGCGGGGACTAGCGGGAGTGCTGGGGAGACCCAGTACTTC. It specifies CASSAGTSGSAGETQYF.

The chain joins TRBV5-1 to TRBJ2-5, with a possible D match to TRBD1 (5 bases). In germline, CDR1 is SGHRS, CDR2 YFSETQ. The CDR3 contains 12 residues. The V end was cut by 7 bases, the J end by 2 bases, with 9 bases between. The CDR3 coding sequence is TGCGCCAGCCGACAGCTTCAAGAGACCCAGTACTTC. It codes for CASRQLQETQYF. Based on the CDR3 plus reference TRBV5-1 and TRBJ2-5, the full variable domain is KAGVTQTPRYLIKTRGQQVTLSCSPISGHRSVSWYQQTPGQGLQFLFEYFSETQRNKGNFPGRFSGRQFSNSRSEMNVSTLELGDSALYLCASRQLQETQYFGPGTRLLVL.

V is TRBV3-1 (or the pseudogene TRBV3-2) and J is TRBJ2-3; TRBD1 aligns across 9 bases. The CDR3 runs to 15 residues. Germline CDR1 is LGHDT and CDR2 is YNNKEL (reference sequence). Trimming cost V 3 bases and J 6 bases; bases outside gene matches: 7. The DNA of the CDR3 is TGTGCCAGCAGCCACCGGGACAGGGTGGACGATACGCAGTATTTT. Its translation is CASSHRDRVDDTQYF.

V usage is TRBV5-1 and J usage is TRBJ1-1; D gene unclear. Germline-derived CDR1 and CDR2 are SGHRS and YFSETQ. The CDR3 is 16 residues long. The ends were cut back, 5 bases at V and 0 bases at J, with 17 bases in the middle. CDR3: CASSRGSNDMNTEAFF. CDR3 in DNA: TGCGCCAGCAGTCGTGGTAGTAACGACATGAACACTGAAGCTTTCTTT.

The genes are TRBV4-1 and TRBJ2-1, with 7 bases aligning to TRBD1. V was clipped by 4 bases and J by 7 bases; unmatched bases: 4. The CDR3 spans 13 residues. Per the germline V gene, CDR1 is MGHRA and CDR2 is YSYEKL. For the CDR3, the DNA is TGCGCCAGCAGCCGTCTACAGGGGAATGAGCAGTTCTTC. Its protein product is CASSRLQGNEQFF.

This chain joins TRBV3-1 (or the pseudogene TRBV3-2) and TRBJ1-4; TRBD1 might be the D (5 bases). This CDR3 spans 15 amino acids. CDR1 is LGHDT, CDR2 YNNKEL, per germline (reference sequence). V was pared by 2 bases and J by 7 bases, with 14 bases between. Written as DNA, the CDR3 is TGTGCCAGCAGCCAACAAGCAGGGTCTGCTGAAAAACTGTTTTTT. Its protein product is CASSQQAGSAEKLFF.

V and J are TRBV28 and TRBJ1-1; 8 nucleotides agree with TRBD1. Germline-derived CDR1 and CDR2 are MDHEN and SYDVKM. The V segment lost 7 bases and the J segment 5 bases; nucleotides outside the gene matches: 9. This CDR3 comprises 14 residues. The CDR3 DNA reads TGTGCCAGCAACTCCCAGGGGGCAGGAACTGAAGCTTTCTTT. Translating it yields CASNSQGAGTEAFF.

The V and J genes are TRBV4-1 and TRBJ2-1; TRBD2 agrees at 7 bases. J was trimmed by 7 bases and V by 2 bases; bases with no gene match: 8. Germline V lookup: CDR1 MGHRA, CDR2 YSYEKL. The CDR3 length is 15 residues. CDR3 sequence: CASSQSGIRGNEQFF. The CDR3 coding sequence is TGCGCCAGCAGCCAAAGCGGGATTAGAGGTAATGAGCAGTTCTTC.

The V call is TRBV6-5, the J call TRBJ1-1; D might be TRBD1 (6 bases). From germline, CDR1 is MNHEY and CDR2 SVGAGI. V lost 7 bases and J lost 5, with 11 bases in between. The CDR3 runs 12 residues. CDR3 sequence (DNA): TGTGCCAGCACCGAGCAGGGGACTGAAGCTTTCTTT. Protein: CASTEQGTEAFF.

The chain links TRBV6-5 to TRBJ2-1, with D unclear. Trimming left V 4 bases short and J 9 bases short, with 10 bases between. CDR1 is MNHEY, CDR2 SVGAGI, per germline. The CDR3 runs 12 residues. CDR3 loop: CASSFSGAEQFF. In DNA form, the CDR3 reads TGTGCCAGCAGTTTCAGTGGTGCTGAGCAGTTCTTC.